The T cell receptor (beta chain) under discussion was sequenced for a study of T cell responses to AZD1222 COVID-19 vaccine. The assay was immunoSEQ multiplex PCR, and TCRdb's table has in-frame clones only and misses some. The sample lists around 140,000 clones; about nine tenths were seen once. This clone came up once. Sequenced material: peripheral blood, taken on day 0 of AZD1222 vaccination. The TCR sequence derives from an adult in good health.

CDR3 sequence reads: CSVTGLSYNEQFF. The CDR3 DNA reads TGCAGCGTCACAGGACTCTCCTACAATGAGCAGTTCTTC. The chain links TRBV29-1 to TRBJ2-1; D may be TRBD1 or TRBD2 (5 bases each). V dropped 6 bases and J dropped 0 bases, with 9 bases sitting between them. The CDR3 spans 13 residues. Germline CDR1 reads SQVTM; CDR2 reads ANQGSEA.